A few counts support the clone carrying this TCR beta chain. Its antigen is unknown. These data belong to a study of cytomegalovirus exposure and HLA in healthy donors. Regarding the study as a whole: For most TCR beta V segments, an earlier analysis put the productive rate at about 87% or about 30% of the time.

Primers: 60 Vbeta forward and 13 Jbeta reverse. Original data processing: In a later analysis, the count reached 80 million or so unique TCR beta chains, with about 12 million shared. Assay used: immunoSEQ multiplex PCR; TCRdb lists only in-frame clones, some missing. V, J and clone size reflect that table, while D and trimming were determined from the DNA. Altogether tens of thousands of clones are present, more than 65% being singletons, with the ten largest covering less than 3%. The CDR3 sequence is 15 residues long. Germline V gene lookup returns CDR1 MNHEY and CDR2 SMNVEV (reference sequence). Trimming cost V 7 bases and J 9 bases; bases outside gene matches: 17.

Input material: PBMCs. The gene calls are TRBV27 and TRBJ1-2, with TRBD1 identical over 7 bases. The receptor comes from a woman in her thirties in good health and CMV-seronegative. CDR3 residues: CASKGTDSLVGSYTF. In nucleotides, the CDR3 is TGTGCCAGCAAGGGGACAGACTCTCTTGTGGGGAGCTACACCTTC.